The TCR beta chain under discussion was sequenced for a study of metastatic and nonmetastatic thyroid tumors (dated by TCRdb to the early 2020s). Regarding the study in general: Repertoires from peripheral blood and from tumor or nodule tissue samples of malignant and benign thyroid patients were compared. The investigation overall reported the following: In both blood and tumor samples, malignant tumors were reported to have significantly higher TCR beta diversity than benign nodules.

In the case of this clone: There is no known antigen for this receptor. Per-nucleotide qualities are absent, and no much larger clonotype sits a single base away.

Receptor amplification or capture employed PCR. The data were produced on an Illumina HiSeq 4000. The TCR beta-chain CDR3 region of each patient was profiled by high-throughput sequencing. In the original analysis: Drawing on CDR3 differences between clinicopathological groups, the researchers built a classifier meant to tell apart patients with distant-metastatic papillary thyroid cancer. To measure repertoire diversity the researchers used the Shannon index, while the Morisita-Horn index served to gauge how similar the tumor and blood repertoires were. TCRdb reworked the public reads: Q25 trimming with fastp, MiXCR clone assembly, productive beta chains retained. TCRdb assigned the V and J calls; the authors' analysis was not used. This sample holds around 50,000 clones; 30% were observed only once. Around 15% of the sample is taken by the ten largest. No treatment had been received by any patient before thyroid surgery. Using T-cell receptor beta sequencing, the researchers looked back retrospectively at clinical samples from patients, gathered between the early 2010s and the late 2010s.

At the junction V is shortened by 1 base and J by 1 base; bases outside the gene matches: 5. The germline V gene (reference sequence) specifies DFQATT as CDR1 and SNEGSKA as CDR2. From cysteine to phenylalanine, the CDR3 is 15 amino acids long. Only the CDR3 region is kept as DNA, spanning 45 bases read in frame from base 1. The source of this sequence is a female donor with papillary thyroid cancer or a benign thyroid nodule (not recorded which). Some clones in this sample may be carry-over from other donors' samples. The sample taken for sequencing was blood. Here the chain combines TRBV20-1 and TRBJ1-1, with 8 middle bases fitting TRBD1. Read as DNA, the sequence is TGCAGTGCTAGAGTTGGACAGGGCACGAACACTGAAGCTTTCTTT. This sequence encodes CSARVGQGTNTEAFF.